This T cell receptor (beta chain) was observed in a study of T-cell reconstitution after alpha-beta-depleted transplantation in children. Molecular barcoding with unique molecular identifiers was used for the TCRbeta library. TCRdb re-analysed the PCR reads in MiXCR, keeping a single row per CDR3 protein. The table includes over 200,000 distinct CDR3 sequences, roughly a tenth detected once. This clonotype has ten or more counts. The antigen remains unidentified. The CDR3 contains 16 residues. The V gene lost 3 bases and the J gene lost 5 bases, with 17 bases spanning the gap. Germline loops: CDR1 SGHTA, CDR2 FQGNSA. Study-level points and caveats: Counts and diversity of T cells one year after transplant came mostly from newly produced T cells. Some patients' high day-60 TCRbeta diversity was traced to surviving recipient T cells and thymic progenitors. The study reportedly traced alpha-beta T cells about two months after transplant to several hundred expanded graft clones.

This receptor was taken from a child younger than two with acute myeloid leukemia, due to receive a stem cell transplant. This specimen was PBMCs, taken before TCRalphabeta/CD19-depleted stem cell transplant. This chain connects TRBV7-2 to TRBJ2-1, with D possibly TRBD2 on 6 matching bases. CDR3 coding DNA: TGTGCCAGCAGCTTTAACGGGGGAGGTCGAAACAATGAGCAGTTCTTC. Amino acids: CASSFNGGGRNNEQFF.